This T cell receptor beta chain stems from a study of blood T cells in healthy people across ages. A second PCR, run for about 7 to 11 cycles, used a sample-barcoded 5' primer plus a J-beta primer mix. Any given sample supplied a minimum of 2.5 million CDR3-containing paired-end reads. TCRdb passed the 5' RACE reads through MiXCR, listing each CDR3 protein once. The sample lists 700,000 to 900,000 distinct CDR3 sequences, 25% to 30% occurring once. V was trimmed by 0 bases and J by 7 bases, leaving 15 bases between them. Per the germline V gene, CDR1 is LGHDT and CDR2 is YNNKEL (reference sequence). The CDR3 extends over 15 amino acids. This same sample was also taken into another study, of T cells of mothers and their children. That publication notes: Second-PCR amplification with M1S added sample barcodes and 2-4 random nucleotides. Among related mother-child pairs, overlap was slightly higher than in unrelated pairs, though not significantly.

What was sequenced was blood. The chain recombines TRBV3-1 with TRBJ2-5, with no clear D. This sequence was found in a boy aged 5-17 years in good health. The CDR3: CASSQDRVSFSTQYF. The CDR3 DNA sequence: TGTGCCAGCAGCCAAGATAGGGTTAGCTTTTCGACCCAGTACTTC.